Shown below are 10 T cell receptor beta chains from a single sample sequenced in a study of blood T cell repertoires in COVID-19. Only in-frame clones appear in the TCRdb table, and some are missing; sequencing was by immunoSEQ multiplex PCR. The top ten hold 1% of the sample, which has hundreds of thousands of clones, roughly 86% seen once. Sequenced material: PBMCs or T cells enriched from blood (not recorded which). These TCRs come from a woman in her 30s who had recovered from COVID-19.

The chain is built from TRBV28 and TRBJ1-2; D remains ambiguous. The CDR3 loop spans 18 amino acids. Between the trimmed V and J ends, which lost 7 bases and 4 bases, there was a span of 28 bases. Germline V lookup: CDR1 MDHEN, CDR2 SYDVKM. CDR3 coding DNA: TGTGCCAGCACCACAGCTCGGGAAACCAACCCCGCTAGCTATGGCTACACCTTC. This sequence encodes CASTTARETNPASYGYTF.

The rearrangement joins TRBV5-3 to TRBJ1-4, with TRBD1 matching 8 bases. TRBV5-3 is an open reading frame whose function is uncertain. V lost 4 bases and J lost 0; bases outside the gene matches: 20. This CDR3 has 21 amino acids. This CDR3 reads CARSRPRHETGDASTNEKLFF. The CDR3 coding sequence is TGTGCCAGAAGCCGTCCTAGACATGAGACAGGGGATGCTTCAACTAATGAAAAACTGTTTTTT.

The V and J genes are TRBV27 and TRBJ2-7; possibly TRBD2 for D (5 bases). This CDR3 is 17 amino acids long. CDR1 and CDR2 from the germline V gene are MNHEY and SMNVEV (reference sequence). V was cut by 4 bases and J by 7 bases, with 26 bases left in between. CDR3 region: CASSSNKWTLLWREQYF. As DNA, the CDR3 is TGTGCCAGCAGTTCAAACAAATGGACTCTGCTTTGGAGGGAGCAGTACTTC.

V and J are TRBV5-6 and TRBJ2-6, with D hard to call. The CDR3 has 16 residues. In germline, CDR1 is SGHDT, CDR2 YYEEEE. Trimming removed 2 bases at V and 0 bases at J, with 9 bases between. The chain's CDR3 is CASSLPRFSGANVLTF. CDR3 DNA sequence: TGTGCCAGCAGCTTACCCCGGTTCTCTGGGGCCAACGTCCTGACTTTC.

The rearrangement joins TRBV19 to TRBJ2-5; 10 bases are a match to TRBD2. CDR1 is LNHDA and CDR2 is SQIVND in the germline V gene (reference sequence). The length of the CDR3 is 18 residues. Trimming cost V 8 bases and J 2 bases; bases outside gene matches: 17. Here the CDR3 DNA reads TGTGCCAGTCCGCTTACTCCGGGGGGTAGCGGGAGGCAAGAGACCCAGTACTTC. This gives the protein CASPLTPGGSGRQETQYF.

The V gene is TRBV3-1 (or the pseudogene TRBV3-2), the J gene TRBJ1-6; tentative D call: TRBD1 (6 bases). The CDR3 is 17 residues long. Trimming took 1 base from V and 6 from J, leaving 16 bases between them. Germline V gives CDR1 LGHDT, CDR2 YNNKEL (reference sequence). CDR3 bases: TGTGCCAGCAGCCAAGTATCCCGCGACAGGTTTAATTCACCCCTCCACTTT. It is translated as CASSQVSRDRFNSPLHF.

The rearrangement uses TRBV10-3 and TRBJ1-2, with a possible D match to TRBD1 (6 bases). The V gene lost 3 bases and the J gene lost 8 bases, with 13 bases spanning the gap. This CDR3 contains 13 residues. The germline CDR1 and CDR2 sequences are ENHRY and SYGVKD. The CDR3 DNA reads TGTGCCATCAGTGAACAACAGGGAGAGGGCTACACCTTC. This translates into CAISEQQGEGYTF.

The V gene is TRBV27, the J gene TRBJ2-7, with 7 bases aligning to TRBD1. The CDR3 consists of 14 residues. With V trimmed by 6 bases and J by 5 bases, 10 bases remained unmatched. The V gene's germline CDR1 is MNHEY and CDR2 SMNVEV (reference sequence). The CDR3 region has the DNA TGTGCCAGCAGCCTCGACAGGGTTAGCCACGAGCAGTACTTC. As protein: CASSLDRVSHEQYF.

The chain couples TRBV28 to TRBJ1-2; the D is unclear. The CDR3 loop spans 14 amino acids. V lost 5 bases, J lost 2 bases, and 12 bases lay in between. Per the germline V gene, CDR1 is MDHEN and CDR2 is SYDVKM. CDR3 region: CASSRSRENYGYTF. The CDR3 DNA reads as TGTGCCAGCAGTCGGAGCCGGGAGAACTATGGCTACACCTTC.

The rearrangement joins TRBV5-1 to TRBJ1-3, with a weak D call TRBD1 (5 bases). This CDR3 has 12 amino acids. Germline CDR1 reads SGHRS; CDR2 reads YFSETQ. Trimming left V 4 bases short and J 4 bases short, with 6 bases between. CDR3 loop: CASSDSGNTIYF. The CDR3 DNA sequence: TGCGCCAGCAGCGACAGCGGAAACACCATATATTTT.